These 8 T cell receptor beta chains were sequenced from one sample in a study of shared clonotypes between healthy human individuals. The data were produced by immunoSEQ multiplex PCR, yet TCRdb's version contains in-frame clones alone and is incomplete. This table holds 2,500,000 or so clones, 85% to 95% found once. The material sequenced was naive CD4+ T cells sorted from blood. The sample's subset: CD45RA+ positively selected. These receptors were taken from a man aged 18 to 30 in good health.

With regard to this clone: Compared with germline, one end of the junction differs, possibly owing to a read error. The chain is built from TRBV7-7 and TRBJ1-2, with D possibly matching TRBD1 (5 bases). The germline gives CDR1 SSHAT, CDR2 FNYEAQ (reference sequence). The CDR3 consists of 13 residues. For the CDR3, the DNA is TGTGCTAGCAGCTGGGACCCTAACTATGGCTACACCTTC. It is translated as CASSWDPNYGYTF.

This chain links TRBV20-1 with TRBJ2-7; D unclear. Germline V gene sequence: CDR1 DFQATT, CDR2 SNEGSKA (reference sequence). This CDR3 spans 11 amino acids. The V end was cut by 5 bases, the J end by 5 bases, with 10 bases between. The CDR3 is CSAQWGNEQYF. The CDR3 DNA is TGCAGTGCTCAGTGGGGTAACGAGCAGTACTTC.

The CDR3 nucleotides read TGTGCCAGCAGCCGCGTTGGGGAAGATACGCAGTATTTT. This codes for CASSRVGEDTQYF. The gene calls are TRBV7-3 and TRBJ2-3; D is unresolved. The CDR3 runs 13 residues. Germline V CDR1 and CDR2: SGHTA, FQGTGA. The V end lost 5 bases, the J end lost 5 bases, and 11 bases lay between the germline ends.

This clone came up once. The chain recombines TRBV6-6 with TRBJ2-2; TRBD2 aligns across 8 bases. There are 15 residues in the CDR3. With V trimmed by 6 bases and J by 6 bases, 9 bases remained unmatched. CDR1 is MNHNY, CDR2 SVGAGI, per germline (reference sequence). Here the CDR3 reads CASRRPGLGAGELFF. DNA for the CDR3: TGTGCCAGCAGAAGGCCGGGACTAGGGGCCGGGGAGCTGTTTTTT.

About this clone itself: One junction end disagrees with the germline gene, perhaps due to a read error. Other DNA sequences from this sample encode an identical CDR3 as well. The CDR3 region is CASSLDRNTEAFF. DNA of the CDR3: TGTGCTAGCAGCTTAGACCGTAACACTGAAGCTTTCTTT. The V call is TRBV7-7, the J call TRBJ1-1; D call uncertain. This CDR3 contains 13 residues. Germline values: CDR1 SSHAT, CDR2 FNYEAQ (reference sequence). The complete variable domain, with remaining parts taken from reference TRBV7-7 and TRBJ1-1, reads GAGVSQSPRYKVTKRGQDVTLRCDPISSHATLYWYQQALGQGPEFLTYFNYEAQPDKSGLPSDRFSAERPEGSISTLTIQRTEQRDSAMYRCASSLDRNTEAFFGQGTRLTVV.

The gene calls are TRBV7-2 and TRBJ2-7; tentatively, D is TRBD1 (5 bases). The CDR3 contains 15 residues. The germline V and J ends were trimmed by 1 base and 2 bases, with 12 bases remaining between them. Germline values: CDR1 SGHTA, CDR2 FQGNSA. The CDR3: CASSLGQGSPYEQYF. Here the CDR3 DNA reads TGTGCCAGCAGCTTAGGGCAGGGAAGCCCCTACGAGCAGTACTTC.

This clone was recorded only once. This chain joins TRBV11-2 and TRBJ2-3; 7 nucleotides line up with TRBD1. The CDR3 extends over 15 amino acids. The germline CDR1 and CDR2 sequences are SGHAT and FQNNGV. V shed 5 bases and J 0 bases; nucleotides not matched to a gene: 5. CDR3 nucleotides: TGTGCCAGCAGCCGTACAGGGGTGAGCACAGATACGCAGTATTTT. Its protein is CASSRTGVSTDTQYF. Together with reference TRBV11-2 and TRBJ2-3, the CDR3 gives the full variable domain: EAGVAQSPRYKIIEKRQSVAFWCNPISGHATLYWYQQILGQGPKLLIQFQNNGVVDDSQLPKDRFSAERLKGVDSTLKIQPAKLEDSAVYLCASSRTGVSTDTQYFGPGTRLTVL.

In this sample, this clone turned up once. The V call is TRBV7-2, the J call TRBJ2-2, with 13 bases that match TRBD2. J gave up 5 bases and V 5 bases, and 5 bases lay outside the gene matches. Germline CDR1 and CDR2: SGHTA and FQGNSA. This CDR3 contains 16 residues. The CDR3 loop is CASSILAGGRTGELFF. The CDR3 DNA reads TGTGCCAGCAGCATACTAGCGGGAGGGAGGACCGGGGAGCTGTTTTTT. Together with reference TRBV7-2 and TRBJ2-2, the CDR3 gives the full variable domain: GAGVSQSPSNKVTEKGKDVELRCDPISGHTALYWYRQSLGQGLEFLIYFQGNSAPDKSGLPSDRFSAERTGGSVSTLTIQRTQQEDSAVYLCASSILAGGRTGELFFGEGSRLTVL.